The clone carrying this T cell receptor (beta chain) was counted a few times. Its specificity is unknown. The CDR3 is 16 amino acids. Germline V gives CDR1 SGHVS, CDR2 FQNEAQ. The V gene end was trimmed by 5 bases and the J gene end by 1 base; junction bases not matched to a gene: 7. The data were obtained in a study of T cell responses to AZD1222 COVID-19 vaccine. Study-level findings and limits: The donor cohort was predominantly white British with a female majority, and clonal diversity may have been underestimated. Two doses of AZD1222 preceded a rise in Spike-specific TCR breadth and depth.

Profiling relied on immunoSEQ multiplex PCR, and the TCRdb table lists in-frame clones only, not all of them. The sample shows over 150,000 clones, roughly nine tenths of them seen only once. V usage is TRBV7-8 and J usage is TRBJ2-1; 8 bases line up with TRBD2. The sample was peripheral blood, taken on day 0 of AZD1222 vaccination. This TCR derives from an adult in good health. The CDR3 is CASSPRGGISYNEQFF. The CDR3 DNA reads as TGTGCCAGCAGCCCACGGGGGGGGATATCCTACAATGAGCAGTTCTTC.